Sequencing of this TCR beta chain was carried out in a study of vaccination and CD4 T cells after COVID-19. Study background: Post-diagnosis, post-COVID samples were collected after a median around 97 days, ranging 35 to 161. Cultures designated as controls were supplied with a CEFX pool, an HIV-1 Nef pool, or no peptide.

Worth noting for this clonotype: Antigen specificity is unknown.

Trimming at V came to 7 bases and at J to 4 bases, leaving 8 bases not matched to a gene. CDR1 MDHEN and CDR2 SYDVKM come from the germline V gene. The CDR3 totals 15 residues. Treatment defined: roughly 10-day PBMC culture with coronavirus spike peptide pools or control peptides (ViraFEST assay). The Oncomine TCR Beta short-read assay sequenced DNA from cultured CD4+ T cells. One entry per CDR3 protein results from TCRdb running MiXCR on the PCR reads. The table has approximately 17,000 distinct CDR3 sequences, approximately 45% seen once. This chain connects TRBV28 to TRBJ2-1; 9 bases are a match to TRBD2. The clonotype was recovered from a human donor who had recovered from COVID-19. This specimen consisted of CD4+ T cells from blood, cultured in vitro, obtained after SARS-CoV-2 vaccination. The CDR3 spells CASTFGGGVYNEQFF. The DNA of the CDR3 is TGTGCCAGCACCTTTGGCGGGGGGGTTTACAATGAGCAGTTCTTC. The whole variable domain, filled in from reference TRBV28 and TRBJ2-1, reads DVKVTQSSRYLVKRTGEKVFLECVQDMDHENMFWYRQDPGLGLRLIYFSYDVKMKEKGDIPEGYSVSREKKERFSLILESASTNQTSMYLCASTFGGGVYNEQFFGPGTRLTVL.